This T cell receptor beta chain was observed in a study of blood T cell repertoires in COVID-19. Whole-study context: Donors in the United States, Italy and Spain gave samples during acute or convalescent COVID-19.

The participants were between roughly 18 and 100 years old and came from 20 to 30 US areas. In assigning cohorts, the study relied on participant-reported clinical history. The CDR3 sequence is 13 residues long. V dropped 6 bases and J dropped 0 bases, with 8 bases sitting between them. Under the authors' procedure: Amplifying reference gene primers gave estimates of nucleated cell counts. Clones were read by immunoSEQ multiplex PCR, and TCRdb kept only the in-frame ones, dropping some. V and J calls plus clone size are reproduced from that table; the DNA served to infer D and trimming. The repertoire has hundreds of thousands of clones, around 90% of them found once; the top ten carry 0.87%. This clone came up a few times.

The genes are TRBV12-3 or TRBV12-4 and TRBJ1-1, with unresolved D. The receptor's source is a man aged 50 or older who had been exposed to COVID-19. Sequencing input: PBMCs or T cells enriched from blood (not recorded which). The CDR3 here is CASSVNLNTEAFF. The CDR3 nucleotides read TGTGCCAGCAGCGTTAATCTGAACACTGAAGCTTTCTTT.